The 30 T cell receptor beta chains listed next were all sequenced from one sample in a study of T cell changes during pregnancy in multiple sclerosis. Profiled with immunoSEQ multiplex PCR; TCRdb holds only in-frame clones, not every one. The data hold about 69,000 clones, with over 80% observed a single time. Material: peripheral blood, obtained in the third trimester of pregnancy. Receptors were obtained from a female donor in good health, enrolled as a control in a pregnancy study.

V gene TRBV28 combines with J gene TRBJ2-3; 9 bases align to TRBD2. Looked up from germline, CDR1 is MDHEN and CDR2 is SYDVKM. Trimming removed 4 bases from V and 4 bases from J; junction bases left unmatched: 15. The CDR3 is 18 residues long. For the CDR3, the DNA is TGTGCCAGCAGTTCGGGCGGCGGGAGGGCCGTCGCGCCAGATACGCAGTATTTT. Translation: CASSSGGGRAVAPDTQYF.

The V and J genes are TRBV5-1 and TRBJ2-2; 8 bases are shared with TRBD1. Germline values: CDR1 SGHRS, CDR2 YFSETQ. The CDR3 sequence is 16 residues long. The ends lost 4 bases at V and 2 bases at J; junction bases unmatched: 7. CDR3 in DNA: TGCGCCAGCAGCACCTCCGGGACAGGTAACACCGGGGAGCTGTTTTTT. Translation: CASSTSGTGNTGELFF.

The V call is TRBV11-3, the J call TRBJ1-2; TRBD1 is a possible D gene (5 bases). Trimming took off 5 bases at V and 3 bases at J, with 7 bases between the two ends. CDR1 and CDR2 from the germline V gene are SGHNT and YENEEA. The CDR3 is 12 amino acids. CDR3 coding DNA: TGTGCCAGCAGCCGGGGGGACTATGGCTACACCTTC. Translating gives CASSRGDYGYTF. Filled out from reference TRBV11-3 and TRBJ1-2, the complete variable domain reads EAGVVQSPRYKIIEKKQPVAFWCNPISGHNTLYWYLQNLGQGPELLIRYENEEAVDDSQLPKDRFSAERLKGVDSTLKIQPAELGDSAVYLCASSRGDYGYTFGSGTRLTVV.

The chain links TRBV18 to TRBJ1-3, with D unresolved. Per germline, CDR1 KGHSH and CDR2 LQKENI. This CDR3 spans 18 amino acids. V was trimmed by 6 bases and J by 0 bases, leaving 21 bases between them. CDR3 in amino acids: CASSQTLSAGASGNTIYF. The DNA for the CDR3 is TGTGCCAGCTCCCAGACATTATCAGCAGGTGCCTCTGGAAACACCATATATTTT. Full variable domain (remainder filled in from reference TRBV18 and TRBJ1-3): NAGVMQNPRHLVRRRGQEARLRCSPMKGHSHVYWYRQLPEEGLKFMVYLQKENIIDESGMPKERFSAEFPKEGPSILRIQQVVRGDSAAYFCASSQTLSAGASGNTIYFGEGSWLTVV.

The genes are TRBV28 and TRBJ2-2; D unresolved. The CDR3 runs to 14 residues. V lost 3 bases to trimming and J lost 6 bases, with 11 bases between them. Germline CDR1 is MDHEN and CDR2 is SYDVKM. CDR3 in DNA: TGTGCCAGCAGTTTGTCAGTGGTGGCCGGGGAGCTGTTTTTT. Translating gives CASSLSVVAGELFF.

CDR3 sequence: CASSFSLTGDYGYTF. The DNA of the CDR3 is TGTGCCAGCAGTTTCTCCCTGACAGGGGATTATGGCTACACCTTC. V gene TRBV28 combines with J gene TRBJ1-2; 8 positions agree with TRBD1. Germline V lookup: CDR1 MDHEN, CDR2 SYDVKM. This CDR3 has 15 amino acids. V lost 3 bases to trimming and J lost 5 bases; unmatched junction nucleotides: 8.

The V call is TRBV7-2, the J call TRBJ1-1; TRBD1 matches at 8 bases. The V segment lost 5 bases and the J segment 10 bases; nucleotides outside the gene matches: 9. Germline V CDR1 and CDR2: SGHTA, FQGNSA. This CDR3 comprises 13 residues. CDR3: CASSTQGAVVAFF. The CDR3 coding sequence is TGTGCCAGCAGCACTCAGGGGGCAGTAGTAGCTTTCTTT.

This clone has a handful of counts. This rearrangement joins TRBV11-1 to TRBJ2-7; 11 nucleotides match TRBD1. Germline CDR1 is SGHAT and CDR2 is FQDESV (reference sequence). The ends lost 1 base at V and 3 bases at J; junction bases unmatched: 11. This CDR3 is 18 amino acids long. As DNA, the CDR3 is TGTGCCAGCAGCTTAGACCGCAGCTCCGGGACAGGGGGCTACGAGCAGTACTTC. Protein product: CASSLDRSSGTGGYEQYF. The full variable domain, with the rest looked up from reference TRBV11-1 and TRBJ2-7, is EAEVAQSPRYKITEKSQAVAFWCDPISGHATLYWYRQILGQGPELLVQFQDESVVDDSQLPKDRFSAERLKGVDSTLKIQPAELGDSAMYLCASSLDRSSGTGGYEQYFGPGTRLTVT.

The chain is built from TRBV28 and TRBJ1-1; tentatively, D is TRBD1 (5 bases). V lost 3 bases and J 2 bases, leaving 10 bases between the germline ends. Germline assignment: CDR1 MDHEN and CDR2 SYDVKM. The CDR3 is made up of 14 amino acids. CDR3 sequence reads: CASSLGGSNTEAFF. The CDR3, as DNA: TGTGCCAGCAGTTTGGGGGGTTCAAACACTGAAGCTTTCTTT.

The rearrangement joins TRBV11-2 to TRBJ1-6; 10 bases agree with TRBD1. CDR3 length equals 15 residues. The germline gives CDR1 SGHAT, CDR2 FQNNGV. V was pared by 5 bases and J by 7 bases, with 5 bases of the junction left unmatched. The CDR3, as DNA: TGTGCCAGCAGCGGACAGGGGGTCAAGAATTCACCCCTCCACTTT. Protein product: CASSGQGVKNSPLHF. Full variable domain (remainder filled in from reference TRBV11-2 and TRBJ1-6): EAGVAQSPRYKIIEKRQSVAFWCNPISGHATLYWYQQILGQGPKLLIQFQNNGVVDDSQLPKDRFSAERLKGVDSTLKIQPAKLEDSAVYLCASSGQGVKNSPLHFGNGTRLTVT.

V is TRBV6-5 and J is TRBJ2-1; 8 positions match TRBD2. J lost 4 bases, V lost 0 bases, and 5 bases had no gene match. The CDR3 sequence is 16 residues long. Germline CDR1 MNHEY, CDR2 SVGAGI. The CDR3: CASSYSSAGVYNEQFF. The CDR3 DNA reads as TGTGCCAGCAGTTACTCCTCAGCGGGGGTTTACAATGAGCAGTTCTTC.

This clone was seen a single time. The V and J genes are TRBV7-3 and TRBJ1-6, with a possible D match to TRBD1 (5 bases). The length of the CDR3 is 16 residues. Trimming cost V 3 bases and J 5 bases, with 14 bases left between them. The germline gives CDR1 SGHTA, CDR2 FQGTGA. The CDR3 nucleotides are TGTGCCAGCAGCTTGGGGGGAGGACGGAATAATTCACCCCTCCACTTT. As protein: CASSLGGGRNNSPLHF.

The chain recombines TRBV7-3 with TRBJ2-2; TRBD2 agrees at 10 bases. Germline V CDR1 and CDR2: SGHTA, FQGTGA. This CDR3 comprises 13 residues. The J segment lost 7 bases and the V segment lost 7 bases, leaving 3 bases of the junction unmatched. The CDR3 DNA follows: TGTGCCAGCACCCGGACTAGCGGCGGGGAGCTGTTTTTT. It specifies CASTRTSGGELFF.

This rearrangement joins TRBV9 to TRBJ2-1; tentatively, D is TRBD1 (5 bases). V shed 0 bases and J shed 10 bases, with 17 bases lying between them. Looked up from germline, CDR1 is SGDLS and CDR2 is YYNGEE. CDR3 length: 15 amino acids. The CDR3 DNA is TGTGCCAGCAGCGTAGGACAGTACCCTTTTGAAGAGCAGTTCTTC. The encoded protein is CASSVGQYPFEEQFF.

The chain has TRBV11-2 and TRBJ2-5; tentatively, D is TRBD1 (6 bases). The CDR3 covers 15 residues. Germline V gives CDR1 SGHAT, CDR2 FQNNGV. With 1 base removed from V and 4 bases from J, the gap between germline ends came to 13 bases. CDR3 amino acids: CASSLVRQGRETQYF. As DNA, the CDR3 is TGTGCCAGCAGCTTAGTTAGGCAGGGGCGAGAGACCCAGTACTTC. Filled out from reference TRBV11-2 and TRBJ2-5, the complete variable domain reads EAGVAQSPRYKIIEKRQSVAFWCNPISGHATLYWYQQILGQGPKLLIQFQNNGVVDDSQLPKDRFSAERLKGVDSTLKIQPAKLEDSAVYLCASSLVRQGRETQYFGPGTRLLVL.

The V gene is TRBV6-5, the J gene TRBJ1-6; D is uncertain. CDR3 length equals 13 residues. CDR1 and CDR2 (germline): MNHEY, SVGAGI. The germline V and J ends were trimmed by 6 bases and 8 bases, with 11 bases remaining between them. CDR3 in DNA: TGTGCCAGCAGCCGGGAGGCCTATTCACCCCTCCACTTT. Translating it yields CASSREAYSPLHF.

The rearrangement joins TRBV28 to TRBJ2-3; tentatively, D is TRBD1 (6 bases). The V gene lost 6 bases and the J gene lost 2 bases, with 12 bases spanning the gap. The V gene's germline CDR1 is MDHEN and CDR2 SYDVKM. The CDR3 has 14 residues. The CDR3 loop reads CASSKWTDTDTQYF. CDR3 nucleotide sequence: TGTGCCAGCAGCAAATGGACAGACACAGATACGCAGTATTTT.

The chain has TRBV7-9 and TRBJ2-5, with D perhaps matching TRBD1 (6 bases). V shed 5 bases and J shed 3 bases, with 10 bases lying between them. Germline V CDR1 and CDR2: SEHNR, FQNEAQ (reference sequence). The CDR3 runs to 13 residues. The CDR3 sequence: CASSPPGEETQYF. CDR3 DNA: TGTGCCAGCAGCCCCCCAGGGGAAGAGACCCAGTACTTC.

Details on this clone: The sample has other DNA sequences that encode this CDR3 too. The chain recombines TRBV30 with TRBJ2-7, with a possible D match to TRBD2 (5 bases). Germline lookup yields CDR1 GTSNPN and CDR2 SVGIG (reference sequence). With 2 bases removed from V and 0 bases from J, the gap between germline ends came to 8 bases. The CDR3 covers 13 residues. This chain's CDR3 is CAWSKGSSYEQYF. In DNA, the CDR3 is TGTGCCTGGAGTAAAGGGAGCTCCTACGAGCAGTACTTC.

The gene calls are TRBV6-5 and TRBJ2-3; D unclear. Trimming shortened V by 11 bases and J by 2 bases, and 14 bases separated the two germline ends. The CDR3 sequence is 13 residues long. Germline CDR1 reads MNHEY; CDR2 reads SVGAGI. CDR3 sequence (DNA): TGTGCCGTCCGGCGGTTCCTCACAGATACGCAGTATTTT. Amino acids: CAVRRFLTDTQYF.

The chain is built from TRBV13 and TRBJ1-1; tentatively, D is TRBD1 (6 bases). Germline-derived CDR1 and CDR2 are PRHDT and FYEKMQ (reference sequence). CDR3 length: 13 residues. V was pared by 5 bases and J by 10 bases, with 17 bases between. The chain's CDR3 is CASSPRQAWAAFF. CDR3 nucleotide sequence: TGTGCCAGCAGCCCTCGACAGGCATGGGCAGCTTTCTTT.

This clone was picked up a small number of times. DNA for the CDR3: TGTGCCAGCAGAGAGACACCCGGGGAGCTGTTTTTT. Its translation: CASRETPGELFF. This chain uses TRBV7-9 with TRBJ2-2; D unresolved. This CDR3 region has 12 residues. Trimming cost V 6 bases and J 6 bases, with 8 bases left between them. Looked up from germline, CDR1 is SEHNR and CDR2 is FQNEAQ (reference sequence).

This clone was detected only once. The chain carries TRBV18 and TRBJ2-2; TRBD1 might be the D (6 bases). CDR1 and CDR2 from the germline V gene are KGHSH and LQKENI. Trimming took off 10 bases at V and 4 bases at J, with 19 bases between the two ends. CDR3 length equals 15 residues. The CDR3 region is CANSPREGGTGELFF. CDR3 coding DNA: TGTGCCAACTCGCCACGGGAAGGGGGCACCGGGGAGCTGTTTTTT.

The chain carries TRBV9 and TRBJ1-4; 7 nucleotides align to TRBD1. The length of the CDR3 is 15 residues. With V trimmed by 5 bases and J by 4 bases, 8 bases remained unmatched. Germline V gene sequence: CDR1 SGDLS, CDR2 YYNGEE. CDR3 nucleotides: TGTGCCAGCAGTATTTTCGGACAGGTTAATGAAAAACTGTTTTTT. This codes for CASSIFGQVNEKLFF.

The chain employs TRBV7-9 and TRBJ2-3, with a weak D call TRBD1 (5 bases). Germline V lookup: CDR1 SEHNR, CDR2 FQNEAQ (reference sequence). The CDR3 length is 12 residues. The V gene lost 8 bases and the J gene lost 5 bases, with 11 bases spanning the gap. The CDR3 sequence: CASGMTVDTQYF. CDR3 DNA: TGTGCCAGCGGCATGACAGTAGATACGCAGTATTTT.

The chain combines TRBV5-4 with TRBJ2-6, with 13 bases that match TRBD2. The CDR3 covers 19 residues. Germline loops: CDR1 SGHNT, CDR2 YYREEE (reference sequence). V was clipped by 0 bases and J by 0 bases; unmatched bases: 3. The DNA for the CDR3 is TGTGCCAGCAGCTTGGGGACTAGCGGGGGCGGCTCTGGGGCCAACGTCCTGACTTTC. Encoded protein: CASSLGTSGGGSGANVLTF.

This chain joins TRBV5-1 and TRBJ2-2; 9 nucleotides line up with TRBD1. Germline V gene sequence: CDR1 SGHRS, CDR2 YFSETQ. Trimming removed 4 bases from V and 1 base from J; junction bases left unmatched: 2. CDR3 length equals 15 residues. This CDR3 is CASSLGQGNTGELFF. In DNA form, the CDR3 reads TGCGCCAGCAGCCTGGGACAGGGGAACACCGGGGAGCTGTTTTTT.

The V call is TRBV27, the J call TRBJ2-3; 9 nucleotides line up with TRBD2. Losses at the gene ends were 6 bases for V and 5 bases for J; bases not matched to a gene: 21. From germline, CDR1 is MNHEY and CDR2 SMNVEV (reference sequence). This CDR3 spans 19 amino acids. CDR3 sequence: CASSSTGWSGRTGVDTQYF. The CDR3, as DNA: TGTGCCAGCAGCTCGACAGGGTGGAGCGGGAGGACCGGGGTAGATACGCAGTATTTT.

The chain uses TRBV7-9 and TRBJ2-1; unclear D gene. V shed 6 bases and J shed 6 bases, with 21 bases lying between them. This CDR3 comprises 16 residues. Germline V gene sequence: CDR1 SEHNR, CDR2 FQNEAQ (reference sequence). CDR3 loop: CASSSTRISRSNEQFF. The CDR3, as DNA: TGTGCCAGCAGTTCCACAAGAATTTCCAGGTCCAATGAGCAGTTCTTC. Drawing the rest from reference TRBV7-9 and TRBJ2-1, the complete variable domain is DTGVSQNPRHKITKRGQNVTFRCDPISEHNRLYWYRQTLGQGPEFLTYFQNEAQLEKSRLLSDRFSAERPKGSFSTLEIQRTEQGDSAMYLCASSSTRISRSNEQFFGPGTRLTVL.

The CDR3 DNA follows: TGTGCCAGCAGCTTAACACACTGGGACAGGGGGTATGAGCAGTTCTTC. As protein: CASSLTHWDRGYEQFF. The rearrangement uses TRBV11-1 and TRBJ2-1; 11 nucleotides align to TRBD1. This CDR3 region has 16 residues. V was clipped by 2 bases and J by 8 bases; unmatched bases: 8. CDR1 SGHAT and CDR2 FQDESV come from the germline V gene (reference sequence).